The next 8 T cell receptor beta chains were all read from a single sample in a study of shared clonotypes between healthy human individuals. TCRdb's copy holds only in-frame clones and misses some; the assay was immunoSEQ multiplex PCR. Among approximately 480,000 clones, about three quarters were seen once, and the ten largest hold approximately 12%. Sequences were obtained from PBMCs. Receptors originate from a woman aged 40 to 50 in good health. Some clones in this sample may be carry-over from other donors' samples.

The J gene is TRBJ2-7, the V gene TRBV5-4, with TRBD1 identical over 8 bases. The CDR3 spans 15 residues. V gave up 3 bases and J gave up 6 bases; unmatched junction bases: 11. Germline loops: CDR1 SGHNT, CDR2 YYREEE (reference sequence). CDR3 sequence (DNA): TGTGCCAGCAGCTCCGCCGACAGGGGAGGCAGCGAGCAGTACTTC. Its protein is CASSSADRGGSEQYF. Full variable domain (outside the CDR3, taken from reference TRBV5-4 and TRBJ2-7): ETGVTQSPTHLIKTRGQQVTLRCSSQSGHNTVSWYQQALGQGPQFIFQYYREEENGRGNFPPRFSGLQFPNYSSELNVNALELDDSALYLCASSSADRGGSEQYFGPGTRLTVT.

The CDR3 coding sequence is TGTGCTAGTGGTTCGGCGACAGAAGAGACCCAGTACTTC. It specifies CASGSATEETQYF. The chain combines TRBV12-5 with TRBJ2-5, with D possibly matching TRBD1 (5 bases). Germline lookup yields CDR1 LGHNT and CDR2 FRNRAP. The CDR3 length is 13 residues. The germline V and J ends were trimmed by 4 bases and 3 bases, with 9 bases remaining between them.

The J gene is TRBJ2-1, the V gene TRBV18; 7 nucleotides agree with TRBD2. Germline V gene sequence: CDR1 KGHSH, CDR2 LQKENI. The length of the CDR3 is 16 residues. The V segment lost 6 bases and the J segment 0 bases; nucleotides outside the gene matches: 8. The CDR3 loop is CASSPDGEGSYNEQFF. DNA of the CDR3: TGTGCCAGCTCGCCGGACGGGGAGGGCTCCTACAATGAGCAGTTCTTC. The full variable domain, completed using reference TRBV18 and TRBJ2-1, is NAGVMQNPRHLVRRRGQEARLRCSPMKGHSHVYWYRQLPEEGLKFMVYLQKENIIDESGMPKERFSAEFPKEGPSILRIQQVVRGDSAAYFCASSPDGEGSYNEQFFGPGTRLTVL.

V usage is TRBV7-9 and J usage is TRBJ1-3; D ambiguous. The CDR3 totals 13 residues. The germline V gene encodes CDR1 SEHNR and CDR2 FQNEAQ (reference sequence). V lost 6 bases and J 2 bases, leaving 8 bases between the germline ends. CDR3 coding DNA: TGTGCCAGCAGGGGTAGGACTGGAAACACCATATATTTT. This gives the protein CASRGRTGNTIYF.

This sequence joins TRBV6-5 and TRBJ2-3; possible D gene TRBD2, 5 bases. Trimming cost V 6 bases and J 2 bases, with 12 bases left between them. CDR3 length: 14 residues. CDR1 is MNHEY, CDR2 SVGAGI, per germline. The CDR3 here is CASRIERNTDTQYF. The CDR3 DNA sequence: TGTGCCAGCAGAATCGAGCGGAACACAGATACGCAGTATTTT.

The J gene is TRBJ2-5, the V gene TRBV28; 9 bases line up with TRBD1. The J call may be incorrect, as the DNA end agrees better with TRBJ2-7. Germline lookup yields CDR1 MDHEN and CDR2 SYDVKM. The CDR3 has 16 residues. Written as DNA, the CDR3 is TGTGCCAGCAGTTCTGTTTCGGGACAGGGATGGTACGAGCAGTACTTC. Translation gives CASSSVSGQGWYEQYF.

The count of this clone is one. The rearrangement links TRBV6-1 to TRBJ1-1; D unclear. Trimming cost V 7 bases and J 3 bases, with 15 bases left between them. The V gene's germline CDR1 is MNHNS and CDR2 SASEGT. The CDR3 runs to 14 residues. CDR3 in amino acids: CASIYRVGYTEAFF. The DNA of the CDR3 is TGTGCCAGCATCTATAGGGTGGGATACACTGAAGCTTTCTTT.

This clone has a handful of counts. CDR3 in DNA: TGTGCCAGCAGCCCCGGGACAGGGCTCACTGAAGCTTTCTTT. Residues: CASSPGTGLTEAFF. The V and J genes are TRBV27 and TRBJ1-1, with 9 bases identical to TRBD1. This CDR3 spans 14 amino acids. With V trimmed by 6 bases and J by 4 bases, 6 bases remained unmatched. Germline lookup yields CDR1 MNHEY and CDR2 SMNVEV (reference sequence).